This is a list of T cell receptor beta chains from one sample in a study of blood T cell repertoires in COVID-19. The data were produced by immunoSEQ multiplex PCR, yet TCRdb's version contains in-frame clones alone and is incomplete. The table includes fewer than 200,000 clones, around four fifths detected once. The material sequenced was PBMCs or T cells enriched from blood (not recorded which). The receptors originated from a woman between 45 and 65 years old in a cohort exposed to, infected with or recovered from COVID-19 (not recorded which). Each CDR3 is given with its conserved first and last residue. Each record gives: CDR3 DNA, CDR3 protein, V gene, clone size, D gene, J gene, CDR3 length. A D gene is named only where the DNA matches it firmly. Clone size, where shown, is once, few, many, or a class for clones that have expanded.

cdr3_nt: TGTGCCAGTAGCTTGGAGGAATATAGCAATCAGCCCCAGCATTTT; cdr3_aa: CASSLEEYSNQPQHF; v_call: TRBV19; clone_size: -; d_call: -; j_call: TRBJ1-5; cdr3_length: 15
cdr3_nt: TGTGCCAGCAGCTTGAGACAGGAGAACACTGAAGCTTTCTTT; cdr3_aa: CASSLRQENTEAFF; v_call: TRBV9; clone_size: -; d_call: -; j_call: TRBJ1-1; cdr3_length: 14
cdr3_nt: TGTGCCAGCAGCTTACCAGGAAACTATGGCTACACCTTC; cdr3_aa: CASSLPGNYGYTF; v_call: TRBV7-2; clone_size: -; d_call: -; j_call: TRBJ1-2; cdr3_length: 13
cdr3_nt: TGTGCTAGCAGCTCGCCCTACAGCGGGATGCTCTACGAGCAGTACTTC; cdr3_aa: CASSSPYSGMLYEQYF; v_call: TRBV7-7; clone_size: -; d_call: TRBD2; j_call: TRBJ2-7; cdr3_length: 16
cdr3_nt: TGTGCCAGTAGAGCGGGGGGGCCTTTCAATGAGCAGTTCTTC; cdr3_aa: CASRAGGPFNEQFF; v_call: TRBV6-5; clone_size: -; d_call: TRBD2; j_call: TRBJ2-1; cdr3_length: 14
cdr3_nt: TGTGCCAGCAGCTTGGGACAGGGGAACGAGCAGTACTTC; cdr3_aa: CASSLGQGNEQYF; v_call: TRBV5-5; clone_size: -; d_call: TRBD1; j_call: TRBJ2-7; cdr3_length: 13
cdr3_nt: TGTGCCAGCAGCTTAACTTGGGGACAGGGTGTCGACACCGGGGAGCTGTTTTTT; cdr3_aa: CASSLTWGQGVDTGELFF; v_call: TRBV7-3; clone_size: -; d_call: TRBD1; j_call: TRBJ2-2; cdr3_length: 18
cdr3_nt: TGTGCCAGCAGTGATTCTCTAGGTTCCTACGAGCAGTACTTC; cdr3_aa: CASSDSLGSYEQYF; v_call: TRBV2; clone_size: -; d_call: -; j_call: TRBJ2-7; cdr3_length: 14
cdr3_nt: TGTGCCAGCTCCTTTGAACAGGGGAACTATGGCTACACCTTC; cdr3_aa: CASSFEQGNYGYTF; v_call: TRBV18; clone_size: -; d_call: TRBD1; j_call: TRBJ1-2; cdr3_length: 14
cdr3_nt: TGTCTAACTTCCCCCCCCACACATAGGGGTCAGCCCCAGCATTTT; cdr3_aa: CLTSPPTHRGQPQHF; v_call: TRBV28; clone_size: -; d_call: -; j_call: TRBJ1-5; cdr3_length: 15
cdr3_nt: TGTGCCAGCAGACTCCAGGGCCCCGGCTCCTACGAGCAGTACTTC; cdr3_aa: CASRLQGPGSYEQYF; v_call: TRBV11-2; clone_size: -; d_call: -; j_call: TRBJ2-7; cdr3_length: 15
cdr3_nt: TGTGCCAGCAGAACTAGCGGCGCTAGCACAGATACGCAGTATTTT; cdr3_aa: CASRTSGASTDTQYF; v_call: TRBV2; clone_size: -; d_call: TRBD2; j_call: TRBJ2-3; cdr3_length: 15
cdr3_nt: TGCGCCAGCAGCTGGACCGGGGTAGGGGAGACCCAGTACTTC; cdr3_aa: CASSWTGVGETQYF; v_call: TRBV5-1; clone_size: once; d_call: -; j_call: TRBJ2-5; cdr3_length: 14
cdr3_nt: TGTGCCATCAGTGAGTCGGGGACAGGGGAGTGGGTGCAGTACTTC; cdr3_aa: CAISESGTGEWVQYF; v_call: TRBV10-3; clone_size: -; d_call: TRBD1; j_call: TRBJ2-7; cdr3_length: 15
cdr3_nt: TGTGCCAGCAGTTTGAACGCCCCCGGGACTAGCGGGGGGGCTGAGACCCAGTACTTC; cdr3_aa: CASSLNAPGTSGGAETQYF; v_call: TRBV7-3; clone_size: -; d_call: TRBD2; j_call: TRBJ2-5; cdr3_length: 19
cdr3_nt: TGTGCCAGCTCTAGAGAGGGCCCTGAAGCTTTCTTT; cdr3_aa: CASSREGPEAFF; v_call: TRBV25-1; clone_size: few; d_call: -; j_call: TRBJ1-1; cdr3_length: 12
cdr3_nt: TGTGCCACCCAGAATAGCGGGAGCCCTCTGGGGGAGACCCAGTACTTC; cdr3_aa: CATQNSGSPLGETQYF; v_call: TRBV24-1; clone_size: once; d_call: TRBD2; j_call: TRBJ2-5; cdr3_length: 16
cdr3_nt: TGTGCCAGCAGCCCTAAAGCGGGGGGCCCAAATCAGCCCCAGCATTTT; cdr3_aa: CASSPKAGGPNQPQHF; v_call: TRBV16; clone_size: once; d_call: -; j_call: TRBJ1-5; cdr3_length: 16
cdr3_nt: TGTGCCAGCAGCCACGGAGGGAGCTCCTACGAGCAGTACTTC; cdr3_aa: CASSHGGSSYEQYF; v_call: TRBV7-8; clone_size: -; d_call: -; j_call: TRBJ2-7; cdr3_length: 14
cdr3_nt: TGTGCCAGCAGCTTGGTAGCAGGGGCTAATGAAGCTTTCTTT; cdr3_aa: CASSLVAGANEAFF; v_call: TRBV7-8; clone_size: -; d_call: -; j_call: TRBJ1-1; cdr3_length: 14
cdr3_nt: TGTGCCAGTGCCGAGCGGGGGCCCCTCACAGATACGCAGTATTTT; cdr3_aa: CASAERGPLTDTQYF; v_call: TRBV19; clone_size: -; d_call: TRBD2; j_call: TRBJ2-3; cdr3_length: 15
cdr3_nt: TGTGCCAGCAGCGTTAAAGGACTAGCGGGAGGGGAACTGTACCGGGGTGACATTCAGTACTTC; cdr3_aa: CASSVKGLAGGELYRGDIQYF; v_call: TRBV9; clone_size: -; d_call: TRBD2; j_call: TRBJ2-4; cdr3_length: 21
cdr3_nt: TGTGCCAGCAGTGAGGGGGCGCAACCCGAGCAGTACTTC; cdr3_aa: CASSEGAQPEQYF; v_call: TRBV6-1; clone_size: few; d_call: -; j_call: TRBJ2-7; cdr3_length: 13
cdr3_nt: TGTGCCAGTAGTATTCGACAGGGAGAAGGTGAAAAACTGTTTTTT; cdr3_aa: CASSIRQGEGEKLFF; v_call: TRBV19; clone_size: -; d_call: TRBD1; j_call: TRBJ1-4; cdr3_length: 15
cdr3_nt: TGTGCTAGCAGCTTGGGGCTAGTTGGGGTAGGGGAGCAGTTCTTC; cdr3_aa: CASSLGLVGVGEQFF; v_call: TRBV7-7; clone_size: -; d_call: -; j_call: TRBJ2-1; cdr3_length: 15
cdr3_nt: TGTGCCAGCAGCCTTACAGGGTTTTTTTACGAGCAGTACTTC; cdr3_aa: CASSLTGFFYEQYF; v_call: TRBV11-2; clone_size: few; d_call: -; j_call: TRBJ2-7; cdr3_length: 14
cdr3_nt: TGTGCCAGCAGCCTACCCGGACCGGGACTAGGCTACGAGCAGTACTTC; cdr3_aa: CASSLPGPGLGYEQYF; v_call: TRBV28; clone_size: -; d_call: TRBD2; j_call: TRBJ2-7; cdr3_length: 16
cdr3_nt: TGTGCCAGCAGGGTCCCGGGAGGTTCTGGAAACACCATATATTTT; cdr3_aa: CASRVPGGSGNTIYF; v_call: TRBV28; clone_size: once; d_call: -; j_call: TRBJ1-3; cdr3_length: 15
cdr3_nt: TGTGCCAGTAGGGACAGAGGACAGTCGAGCACAGATACGCAGTATTTT; cdr3_aa: CASRDRGQSSTDTQYF; v_call: TRBV19; clone_size: -; d_call: -; j_call: TRBJ2-3; cdr3_length: 16